This TCR beta chain was captured in a study of T cells after yellow fever vaccination. CDR1 is MNHEY, CDR2 SVGEGT, per germline. The CDR3 is made up of 17 amino acids. V dropped 6 bases and J dropped 0; count of bases not matched to a gene: 9. Study-level points and caveats: After the booster, roughly 96% of CD4 and about 90% of CD8 primary-response clones were re-detected. A small proportion of clonotypes was detected in both the CD4 and CD8 compartments.

In making TCR cDNA, 5'RACE template switching added a universal primer site and UMIs to it. TCRdb reprocessed the 5' RACE reads via MiXCR and lists one record per CDR3 protein. The sample shows roughly 320,000 distinct CDR3 sequences, over 8.5% of them seen only once. About this clonotype: Its antigen is unidentified.

This clonotype was sampled from a man between 18 and 35 years old who received the YFV17D yellow fever vaccine. This chain connects TRBV6-2 or TRBV6-3 to TRBJ1-1; TRBD1 matches at 11 bases. The material sequenced was CD4+ T cells sorted from PBMCs, taken 45 days after the yellow fever booster vaccination. The CDR3 spells CASRYPGQGALNTEAFF. CDR3 sequence (DNA): TGTGCCAGCAGATACCCTGGACAGGGGGCGTTGAACACTGAAGCTTTCTTT.